This entry is about one TCR beta chain. As yet, its antigen is unknown. V lost 5 bases and J lost 6, with 13 bases in between. Germline V gene lookup returns CDR1 MGHDK and CDR2 SYGVNS. This CDR3 contains 13 residues. The unexposed donors gave CD4+ T cells in about 2010-2019, prior to COVID-19. The cells were cultured for roughly 11 days before CD4+ T cells were isolated. As cell numbers allowed, unexposed-donor CD4+ T cells faced SARS-CoV-2 S/N and four cold-coronavirus spikes. This entry belongs to a study of CD4 T cells in relation to SARS-CoV-2 and coronaviruses. Overall study: After 10 days of antigen culture, PBMC TCR beta CDR3s were sequenced.

The data were produced by immunoSEQ multiplex PCR, yet TCRdb's version contains in-frame clones alone and is incomplete. The profile shows some 30,000 clones, about three quarters of them singletons. The study, taken as a whole, reports: No crossreactivity against non-spike viral proteins was tested here.

The gene calls are TRBV25-1 and TRBJ1-1; perhaps TRBD1 as D (5 bases). The specimen was CD4+ T cells from PBMCs, cultured in vitro. The TCR was taken from a human donor in good health. CDR3 amino acids: CASSNPGYSEAFF. The CDR3 DNA reads TGTGCCAGCAGTAATCCAGGGTACTCTGAAGCTTTCTTT.